These T cell receptor beta chains were read from a single sample in a study of T cells in Graves' hyperthyroidism and ophthalmopathy. TCRdb processed the multiplex PCR reads anew with MiXCR; each CDR3 protein has one entry. In the table there are about 400,000 distinct CDR3 sequences, roughly 15% of which are singletons. The sequenced sample was blood. The source is a woman aged 60 to 75 with Graves' ophthalmopathy. The CDR3 runs from the conserved cysteine through the conserved F or W. The D gene is left open where the match is weak. Rows give clone size only sometimes, using once, few, many, or a class for an expanded clone.

- TRBJ2-5 - TRBV10-2 CASSELGKGETQYF TGCGCCAGCAGTGAACTAGGGAAAGGGGAGACCCAGTACTTC
- TRBJ1-4 - TRBV25-1 CASRQTGATNEKLFF TGTGCCAGCAGACAGACAGGAGCAACTAATGAAAAACTGTTTTTT
few TRBJ2-7 TRBD2 TRBV7-2 CASSSQGLAATEYF TGTGCCAGCAGCTCCCAAGGACTAGCGGCTACGGAGTACTTC
many TRBJ2-3 TRBD1 TRBV5-1 CASCRGQASTDTQYF TGCGCCAGCTGCCGAGGACAGGCTAGCACAGATACGCAGTATTTT
few TRBJ1-1 TRBD1 TRBV27 CASSPPGQGPAAEAFF TGTGCCAGCAGTCCTCCGGGACAGGGTCCCGCGGCTGAAGCTTTCTTT
- TRBJ2-7 TRBD2 TRBV7-2 CASSRTSGRDEQYF TGTGCCAGCAGCCGGACTAGCGGGAGAGACGAGCAGTACTTC
many TRBJ1-2 TRBD1 TRBV6-5 CASSVRTGGNYGYTF TGTGCCAGCAGTGTCCGGACAGGGGGGAACTATGGCTACACCTTC
few TRBJ2-3 TRBD2 TRBV3-1 CASSQDIQRGTGTQYF TGTGCCAGCAGCCAAGATATCCAGCGGGGAACGGGTACGCAGTATTTT
many TRBJ2-3 TRBD2 TRBV6-5 CASSYSGRGSGRADTQYF TGTGCCAGCAGTTACTCTGGTCGCGGGAGTGGTCGAGCAGATACGCAGTATTTT
- TRBJ2-1 - TRBV29-1 CSVVENEQFF TGCAGCGTTGTCGAGAATGAGCAGTTCTTC
- TRBJ1-2 - TRBV7-8 CASVGGVGYTF TGTGCCAGCGTGGGGGGCGTAGGCTACACCTTC
few TRBJ1-5 TRBD1 TRBV20-1 CSAREGTGFQPQHF TGCAGTGCTAGAGAAGGGACAGGGTTTCAGCCCCAGCATTTT
many TRBJ2-7 - TRBV5-1 CASSSGPSYEQYF TGCGCCAGCAGTTCGGGACCTTCCTACGAGCAGTACTTC
few TRBJ2-7 - TRBV20-1 CSAREPPYEQYF TGCAGTGCTAGAGAACCTCCCTACGAGCAGTACTTC
many TRBJ2-5 TRBD1 TRBV24-1 CATSDPLGQVEETQYF TGTGCCACCAGTGACCCCCTTGGACAGGTAGAAGAGACCCAGTACTTC
few TRBJ2-3 - TRBV5-1 CASSLTSEVSDTQYF TGCGCCAGCAGCTTAACTTCGGAGGTTTCGGATACGCAGTATTTT